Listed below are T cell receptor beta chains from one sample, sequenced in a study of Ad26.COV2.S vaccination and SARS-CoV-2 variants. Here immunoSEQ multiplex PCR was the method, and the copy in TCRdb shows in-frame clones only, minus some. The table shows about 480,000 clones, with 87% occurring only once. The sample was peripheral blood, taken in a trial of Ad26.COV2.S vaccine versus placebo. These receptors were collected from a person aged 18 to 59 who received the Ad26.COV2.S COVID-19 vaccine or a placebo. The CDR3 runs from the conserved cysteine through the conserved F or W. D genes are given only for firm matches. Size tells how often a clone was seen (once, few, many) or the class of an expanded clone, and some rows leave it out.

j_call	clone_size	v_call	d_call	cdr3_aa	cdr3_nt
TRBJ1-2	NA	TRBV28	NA	CASSPGLRKPVYYGYTF	TGTGCCAGCAGTCCCGGACTTCGGAAACCCGTTTACTATGGCTACACCTTC
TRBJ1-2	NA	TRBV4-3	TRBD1	CASSHWTGDGYTF	TGCGCCAGCAGCCATTGGACAGGGGATGGCTACACCTTC
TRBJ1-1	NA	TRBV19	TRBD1	CASSAGTGRTEAFF	TGTGCCAGTAGTGCCGGGACAGGGAGGACTGAAGCTTTCTTT
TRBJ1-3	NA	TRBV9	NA	CASSVEAGNTIYF	TGTGCCAGCAGCGTAGAGGCTGGAAACACCATATATTTT
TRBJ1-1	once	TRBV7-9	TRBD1	CASSVPDRAPLEAFF	TGTGCCAGCAGCGTACCCGACAGGGCGCCCCTGGAAGCTTTCTTT
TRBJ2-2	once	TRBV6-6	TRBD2	CASSHRLGGSFTGELFF	TGTGCCAGCAGTCATCGGCTAGGCGGGAGTTTTACCGGGGAGCTGTTTTTT
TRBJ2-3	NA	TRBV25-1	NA	CASSAGASETDTQYF	TGTGCCAGCAGTGCGGGGGCTAGCGAGACAGATACGCAGTATTTT
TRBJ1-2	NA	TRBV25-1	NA	CASSEHHYGYTF	TGTGCCAGCAGTGAACACCATTATGGCTACACCTTC
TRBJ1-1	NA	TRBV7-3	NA	CASSHTGTEAFF	TGTGCCAGCAGCCATACGGGGACTGAAGCTTTCTTT
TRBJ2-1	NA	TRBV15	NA	CATSSPTRSPSSYNEQFF	TGTGCCACCAGCAGCCCCACGCGGAGCCCCAGCTCCTACAATGAGCAGTTCTTC
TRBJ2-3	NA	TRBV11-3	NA	CASSFTRTDTQYF	TGTGCCAGCAGCTTTACTCGCACAGATACGCAGTATTTT
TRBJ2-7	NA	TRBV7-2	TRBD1	CASSSGQGTVAQYF	TGTGCCAGCAGCTCGGGACAGGGGACAGTGGCGCAGTACTTC
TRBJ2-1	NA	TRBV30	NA	CAWAFANEQFF	TGTGCCTGGGCGTTTGCCAATGAGCAGTTCTTC
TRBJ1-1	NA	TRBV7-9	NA	CASSLPSAGMNTEAFF	TGTGCCAGCAGCTTACCTTCCGCAGGTATGAACACTGAAGCTTTCTTT
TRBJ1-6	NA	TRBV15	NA	CATSRDPAGVNSPLHF	TGTGCCACCAGCAGAGATCCGGCGGGGGTCAATTCACCCCTCCACTTT
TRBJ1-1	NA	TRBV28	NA	CASRKGPAWGTEAFF	TGTGCCAGCAGGAAGGGACCCGCGTGGGGCACTGAAGCTTTCTTT
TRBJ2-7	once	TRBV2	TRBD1	CASRGSDRGQTGHEQYF	TGTGCCAGCAGGGGGTCGGACAGGGGACAAACCGGTCACGAGCAGTACTTC
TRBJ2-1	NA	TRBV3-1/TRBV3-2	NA	CASSQAIDQRPQFF	TGTGCCAGCAGCCAGGCTATTGATCAGCGCCCGCAGTTCTTC
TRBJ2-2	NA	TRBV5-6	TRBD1	CASSLPGQGAQGELFF	TGTGCCAGCAGCTTGCCGGGACAGGGGGCGCAGGGGGAGCTGTTTTTT
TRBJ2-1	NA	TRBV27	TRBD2	CASSLSGGNEQFF	TGTGCCAGCAGTTTATCGGGGGGGAATGAGCAGTTCTTC
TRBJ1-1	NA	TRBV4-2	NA	CASSPLSTGGGTEAFF	TGTGCCAGCAGCCCCCTCTCCACAGGCGGAGGGACTGAAGCTTTCTTT
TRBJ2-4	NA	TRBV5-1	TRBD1	CASSTGTGTYKNIQYF	TGCGCCAGCAGCACCGGGACAGGTACTTACAAAAACATTCAGTACTTC
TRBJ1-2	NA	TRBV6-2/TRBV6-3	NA	CASSTDSYGYTF	TGTGCCAGCAGTACGGACAGCTATGGCTACACCTTC
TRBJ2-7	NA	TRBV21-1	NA	CASSTNPCTSGSSYEQYF	TGTGCCAGCAGCACAAACCCTTGTACTAGCGGGAGCTCCTACGAGCAGTACTTC
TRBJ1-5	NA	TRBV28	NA	CASSSPLNQPQHF	TGTGCCAGCAGTTCTCCTCTCAATCAGCCCCAGCATTTT
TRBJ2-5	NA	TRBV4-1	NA	CASSLMMASQGETQYF	TGCGCCAGCAGCCTTATGATGGCTTCACAAGGGGAGACCCAGTACTTC
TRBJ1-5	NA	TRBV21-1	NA	CASRDRGGQPQHF	TGTGCCAGCAGGGACAGGGGGGGTCAGCCCCAGCATTTT
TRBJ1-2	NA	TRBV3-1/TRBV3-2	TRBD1	CASSRPASQGGYGYTF	TGTGCCAGCAGCCGCCCGGCGTCGCAGGGGGGCTATGGCTACACCTTC
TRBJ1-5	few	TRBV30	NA	CAWSPQPGRTDQPQHF	TGTGCCTGGAGCCCCCAGCCGGGCAGGACGGATCAGCCCCAGCATTTT
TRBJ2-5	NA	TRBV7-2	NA	CASSLVAVGETQYF	TGTGCCAGCAGCTTAGTAGCGGTGGGAGAGACCCAGTACTTC
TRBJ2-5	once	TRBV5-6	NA	CASSRAKLVLGETQYF	TGTGCCAGCAGCCGGGCTAAACTAGTTTTGGGCGAGACCCAGTACTTC
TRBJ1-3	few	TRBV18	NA	CASSPGAGSGNTIYF	TGTGCCAGCTCACCGGGCGCAGGCTCTGGAAACACCATATATTTT
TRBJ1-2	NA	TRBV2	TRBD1	CASSGPGQVANYGYTF	TGTGCCAGCAGTGGGCCCGGACAGGTAGCTAACTATGGCTACACCTTC
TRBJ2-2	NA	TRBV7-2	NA	CASSILPVSGELFF	TGTGCCAGCAGCATCCTCCCAGTGTCCGGGGAGCTGTTTTTT
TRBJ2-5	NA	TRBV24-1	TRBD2	CATSDPRTSGRSRRETQYF	TGTGCCACCAGTGACCCGAGGACTAGCGGGAGGAGTCGGAGAGAGACCCAGTACTTC
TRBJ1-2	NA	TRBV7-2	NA	CASSLARANYGYTF	TGTGCCAGCAGCTTAGCGCGCGCTAACTATGGCTACACCTTC
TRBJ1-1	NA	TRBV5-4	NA	CASILHTGRRYEAFF	TGTGCCAGCATCCTCCACACAGGGAGACGTTATGAAGCTTTCTTT
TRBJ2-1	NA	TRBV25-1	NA	CASSAHTEQFF	TGTGCCAGCAGTGCCCACACGGAGCAGTTCTTC
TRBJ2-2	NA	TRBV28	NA	CASIGQNTGELFF	TGTGCCAGCATCGGCCAGAACACCGGGGAGCTGTTTTTT
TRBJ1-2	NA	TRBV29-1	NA	CSVERQNYGYTF	TGCAGCGTTGAGAGGCAGAACTATGGCTACACCTTC
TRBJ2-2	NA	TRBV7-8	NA	CASSPRLVEELFF	TGTGCCAGCAGCCCCAGACTAGTCGAGGAGCTGTTTTTT
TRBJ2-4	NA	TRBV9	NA	CASSVVDSGVNIQYF	TGTGCCAGCAGCGTAGTGGACTCGGGGGTAAACATTCAGTACTTC
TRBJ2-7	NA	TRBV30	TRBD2	CAYWTSGSYEQYF	TGTGCCTACTGGACTAGCGGGTCCTACGAGCAGTACTTC
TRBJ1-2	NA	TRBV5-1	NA	CASSLDGGIAYGYTF	TGCGCCAGCAGCTTGGACGGGGGAATTGCCTATGGCTACACCTTC
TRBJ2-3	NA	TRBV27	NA	CASSSTGRSTDTQYF	TGTGCCAGCAGTTCGACAGGGAGGAGCACAGATACGCAGTATTTT
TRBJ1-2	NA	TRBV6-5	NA	CASSKDSSYGYTF	TGTGCCAGCAGCAAAGACAGTTCCTATGGCTACACCTTC
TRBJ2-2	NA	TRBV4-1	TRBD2	CASSRRSTGGRAGTGELFF	TGCGCCAGCAGCCGAAGAAGCACGGGAGGACGGGCGGGCACCGGGGAGCTGTTTTTT
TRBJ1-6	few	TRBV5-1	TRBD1	CASSPGRDRRRSPLHF	TGCGCCAGCAGCCCTGGGAGGGACAGGAGAAGGTCACCCCTCCACTTT
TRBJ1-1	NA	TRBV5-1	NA	CASSSSGGRAFF	TGCGCCAGCAGCTCGTCCGGGGGGCGAGCTTTCTTT
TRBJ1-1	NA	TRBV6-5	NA	CASSDTITEAFF	TGTGCCAGCAGCGATACTATCACTGAAGCTTTCTTT
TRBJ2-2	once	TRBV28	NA	CASSLSVQEPTGELFF	TGTGCCAGCAGTTTGAGTGTTCAGGAACCCACCGGGGAGCTGTTTTTT
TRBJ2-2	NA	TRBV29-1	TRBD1	CSVRDRGSNTGELFF	TGCAGCGTGCGGGACAGGGGGTCGAACACCGGGGAGCTGTTTTTT
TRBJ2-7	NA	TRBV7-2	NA	CASSSPEGPAPYEQYF	TGTGCCAGCAGCTCCCCCGAGGGGCCGGCCCCCTACGAGCAGTACTTC
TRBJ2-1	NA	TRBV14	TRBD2	CASSRGLAGGLEQFF	TGTGCCAGCAGCCGGGGACTAGCGGGAGGGCTTGAGCAGTTCTTC